This record covers a single T cell receptor (beta chain). Its antigen is not known. These data originate in a study of shared clonotypes between healthy human individuals. Findings of the study overall: An anticipated effect of sequencing depth on clonotype sharing among donors was recognized.

Naive CD8 populations comprised CD45RO-negative cells positively selected for CCR7, excluding terminally differentiated effector memory CD45RA+ cells. Assay: immunoSEQ multiplex PCR; the TCRdb copy retains only in-frame clones and omits some. The sample has over 2,000,000 clones, roughly 93% seen once. CDR1 and CDR2 from the germline V gene are MNHNS and SASEGT. The CDR3 contains 16 residues. V shed 2 bases and J 2 bases; nucleotides not matched to a gene: 9. The receptor was isolated from a man between 18 and 29 years old in good health. Some clones in this sample may be carry-over from other donors' samples. Source material: naive CD8+ T cells from PBMCs. V usage is TRBV6-1 and J usage is TRBJ2-7; 7 bases map to TRBD2. The CDR3 DNA sequence: TGTGCCAGCAGTGAAAATTACGGCGGGAGTACCTACGAGCAGTACTTC. The encoded protein is CASSENYGGSTYEQYF.